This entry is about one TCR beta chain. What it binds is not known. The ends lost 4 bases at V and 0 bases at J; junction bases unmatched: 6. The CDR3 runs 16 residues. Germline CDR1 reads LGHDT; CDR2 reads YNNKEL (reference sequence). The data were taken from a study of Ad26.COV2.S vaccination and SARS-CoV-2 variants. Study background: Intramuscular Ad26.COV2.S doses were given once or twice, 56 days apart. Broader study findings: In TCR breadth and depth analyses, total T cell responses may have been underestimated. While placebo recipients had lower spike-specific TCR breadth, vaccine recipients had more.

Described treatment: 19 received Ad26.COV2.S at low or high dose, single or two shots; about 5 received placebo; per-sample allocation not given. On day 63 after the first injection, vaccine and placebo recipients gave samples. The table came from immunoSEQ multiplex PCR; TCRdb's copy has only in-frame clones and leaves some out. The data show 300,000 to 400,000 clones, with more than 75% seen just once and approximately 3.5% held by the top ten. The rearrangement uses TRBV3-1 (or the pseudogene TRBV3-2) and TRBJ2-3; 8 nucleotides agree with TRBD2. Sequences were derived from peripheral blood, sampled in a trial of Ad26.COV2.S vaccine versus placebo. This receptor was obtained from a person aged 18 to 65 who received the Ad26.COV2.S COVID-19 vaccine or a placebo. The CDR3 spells CASSPSSSGSTDTQYF. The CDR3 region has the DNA TGTGCCAGCAGCCCCTCTTCTAGCGGGAGCACAGATACGCAGTATTTT.